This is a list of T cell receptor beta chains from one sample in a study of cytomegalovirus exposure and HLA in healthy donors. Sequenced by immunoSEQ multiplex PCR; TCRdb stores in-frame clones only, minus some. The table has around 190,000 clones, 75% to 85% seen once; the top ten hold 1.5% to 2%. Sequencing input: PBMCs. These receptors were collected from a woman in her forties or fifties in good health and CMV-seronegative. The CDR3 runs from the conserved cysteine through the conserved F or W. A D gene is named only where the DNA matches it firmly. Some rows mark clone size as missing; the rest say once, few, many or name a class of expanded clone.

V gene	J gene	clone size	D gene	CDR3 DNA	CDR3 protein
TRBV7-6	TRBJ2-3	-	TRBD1	TGTGCCAGCAGCTTAAGGGACAGGGGTTACACAGATACGCAGTATTTT	CASSLRDRGYTDTQYF
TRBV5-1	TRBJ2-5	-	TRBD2	TGCGCCAGCAGCCTGGGAATCCATGGACTAGCGACCCAAGAGACCCAGTACTTC	CASSLGIHGLATQETQYF
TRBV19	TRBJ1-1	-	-	TGTGCCAGTGATCAGGGAGGCGGCACTGAAGCTTTCTTT	CASDQGGGTEAFF
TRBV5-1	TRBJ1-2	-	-	TGCGCCAGCAGCTTGGGACGGCAGGGCGGCTACACCTTC	CASSLGRQGGYTF
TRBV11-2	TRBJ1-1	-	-	TGTGCCAGCAGCCAAGGAGGCGGGGTTGAAGCTTTCTTT	CASSQGGGVEAFF
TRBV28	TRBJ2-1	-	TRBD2	TGTGCCAGCAGTCTGGGACTAGCGGGAGGGCCGGGGAATGAGCAGTTCTTC	CASSLGLAGGPGNEQFF
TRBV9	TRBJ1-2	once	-	TGTGCCAGCAGCCAAGGACAGCCTAACTATGGCTACACCTTC	CASSQGQPNYGYTF
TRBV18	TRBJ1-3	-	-	TGTGCCAGCTCCCCAGGGACGGGACTCGGTTCTGGAAACACCATATATTTT	CASSPGTGLGSGNTIYF
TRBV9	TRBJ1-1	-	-	TGTGCCAGCAGCGTAGGGGGCGGCAGGGTAACTGAAGCTTTCTTT	CASSVGGGRVTEAFF
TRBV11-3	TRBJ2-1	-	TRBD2	TGTGCCAGCAGCCCCAACGGACTAGCCGAGTACAATGAGCAGTTCTTC	CASSPNGLAEYNEQFF
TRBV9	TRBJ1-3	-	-	TGTGCCAGCAGCGTAGCGGGGTTCCTCTCTGGAAACACCATATATTTT	CASSVAGFLSGNTIYF
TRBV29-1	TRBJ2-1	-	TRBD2	TGCAGCGTTGGAGCACTAGCGGGCGTCTACAATGAGCAGTTCTTC	CSVGALAGVYNEQFF
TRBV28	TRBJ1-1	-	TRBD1	TGTGCCAGCGGCGTTTGGACAGGGTCGAACACTGAAGCTTTCTTT	CASGVWTGSNTEAFF
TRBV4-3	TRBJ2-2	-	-	TGCGCCAGCAGCCAAGCCTACCCCCCAGGGGTTGCGAACACCGGGGAGCTGTTTTTT	CASSQAYPPGVANTGELFF
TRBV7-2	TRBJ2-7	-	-	TGTGCCAGCAGCCCCCGATCGGGGGGCGCGTCCGAGCAGTACTTC	CASSPRSGGASEQYF
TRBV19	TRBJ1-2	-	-	TGTGCCAGTAGTATGCGGGTCGAGTCGGCTTACGGCTACACCTTC	CASSMRVESAYGYTF
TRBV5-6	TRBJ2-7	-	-	TGTGCCAGCACCCTCTACGGGGTAACCTACGAGCAGTACTTC	CASTLYGVTYEQYF
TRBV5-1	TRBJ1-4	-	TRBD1	TGCGCCAGCAGCTTAATAACCGGGACAGGGAGCGAAAAACTGTTTTTT	CASSLITGTGSEKLFF
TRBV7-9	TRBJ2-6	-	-	TGTGCCAGCAGCTTACAGGGTGGGGTTGGGGCCAACGTCCTGACTTTC	CASSLQGGVGANVLTF
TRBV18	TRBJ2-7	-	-	TGTGCCAGCTCACCCGTCTCCCCAGGGTGGCCCTCCTACGAGCAGTACTTC	CASSPVSPGWPSYEQYF
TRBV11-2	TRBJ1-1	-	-	TGTGCCAGCAGCTTGGAGGGTTTGTACACTGAAGCTTTCTTT	CASSLEGLYTEAFF
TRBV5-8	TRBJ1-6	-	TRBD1	TGTGCCAGCAGCAAGGGGACAGGGGGGCCCCTTAATTCACCCCTCCACTTT	CASSKGTGGPLNSPLHF
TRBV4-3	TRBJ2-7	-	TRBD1	TGCGCCAGCAGCCTGGACAGGGCTGAACGCGAGCAGTACTTC	CASSLDRAEREQYF
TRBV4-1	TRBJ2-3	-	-	TGCGCCAGCAGCCAAGCCCACGCGAGGGCTACAGATACGCAGTATTTT	CASSQAHARATDTQYF
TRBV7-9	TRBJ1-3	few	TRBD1	TGTGCCAGCAGTTTTCAGCAGGGGGCTGGAAACACCATATATTTT	CASSFQQGAGNTIYF
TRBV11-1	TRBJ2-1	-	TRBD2	TGTGCCAGCAGCCACAGACTAGCGGGGGGCGAGCAGTTCTTC	CASSHRLAGGEQFF
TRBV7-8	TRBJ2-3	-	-	TGTGCCAGCAGCTTAGGGGGACTGGAACGGGATACGCAGTATTTT	CASSLGGLERDTQYF
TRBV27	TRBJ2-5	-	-	TGTGCCAGCAGTTCTCAACCCCCAACTAGCTTGCAAGAGACCCAGTACTTC	CASSSQPPTSLQETQYF
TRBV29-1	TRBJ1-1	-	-	TGCAGCGTTGAGAGCCACAGGGTAGGGACTGAAGCTTTCTTT	CSVESHRVGTEAFF
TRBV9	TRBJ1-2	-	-	TGTGCCAGCAGCGTAATCTCCGGTTCTAACTATGGCTACACCTTC	CASSVISGSNYGYTF
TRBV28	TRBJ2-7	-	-	TGTGCCAGCAGTTTTCGACTAGGTCACGAGCAGTACTTC	CASSFRLGHEQYF
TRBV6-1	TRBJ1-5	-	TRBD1	TGTGCCAGCAGTGTGACAGGGACGGGAAAGGGTCAGCCCCAGCATTTT	CASSVTGTGKGQPQHF
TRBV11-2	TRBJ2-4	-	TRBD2	TGTGCCAGCAGCTTATTCCAGCGGGAGCTTCAGTACTTC	CASSLFQRELQYF
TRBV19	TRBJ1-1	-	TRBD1	TGTGCCAGTAGTATTGGGCTGGGACAGCCGGGAATACCGTTGAACACTGAAGCTTTCTTT	CASSIGLGQPGIPLNTEAFF